These 16 T cell receptor beta chains originate from one sample sequenced in a study of identical twins. TCRdb itself ran the 5' RACE reads through MiXCR, one entry per CDR3 protein. The table has under 250,000 distinct CDR3 sequences, 6.5% to 9% seen once. In addition, the sample was reused for a study of yellow fever vaccine responses in identical twins.

Input material: CD8+ T cells sorted from blood. The receptors derive from a woman aged 18-30 years in good health.

This clonotype was recorded at least ten times. J is TRBJ2-6 and V is TRBV7-8; no clear D gene. The germline CDR1 and CDR2 sequences are SGHVS and FQNEAQ. Trimming took 0 bases from V and 4 from J, leaving 7 bases between them. This CDR3 contains 15 residues. CDR3 region: CASSLAGSGANVLTF. The DNA for the CDR3 is TGTGCCAGCAGCTTAGCGGGTTCGGGGGCCAACGTCCTGACTTTC.

This clonotype occurred many times. The chain has TRBV5-1 and TRBJ1-2; a possible D gene is TRBD1 (5 bases). The length of the CDR3 is 15 residues. Germline loops: CDR1 SGHRS, CDR2 YFSETQ. V was trimmed by 0 bases and J by 4 bases, leaving 13 bases between them. The CDR3 DNA sequence: TGCGCCAGCAGCTTGGGCGGAGGGGTTCTCTATGGCTACACCTTC. Translated, it gives CASSLGGGVLYGYTF.

The CDR3 bases are TGTGCCAGCAGTCTCCCAGAACAGGGAGACTATGGCTACACCTTC. Protein sequence: CASSLPEQGDYGYTF. V and J are TRBV12-3 or TRBV12-4 and TRBJ1-2; possibly TRBD1 for D (6 bases). The length of the CDR3 is 15 residues. Trimming took off 5 bases at V and 3 bases at J, with 16 bases between the two ends.

This rearrangement joins TRBV11-2 to TRBJ2-5, with a possible D match to TRBD2 (6 bases). CDR1 and CDR2 (germline): SGHAT, FQNNGV. V was pared by 2 bases and J by 4 bases, with 11 bases between. This CDR3 comprises 14 residues. The DNA for the CDR3 is TGTGCCAGCAGCTTATATAGCGGTCGAGAGACCCAGTACTTC. Its protein is CASSLYSGRETQYF.

This clonotype has a count of ten or more. The chain is built from TRBV29-1 and TRBJ2-1; a weak D match, TRBD1 (5 bases). In germline, CDR1 is SQVTM, CDR2 ANQGSEA. The CDR3 consists of 13 residues. Trimming left V 0 bases short and J 10 bases short, with 13 bases between. Here the CDR3 DNA reads TGCAGCGTTGAAGATTTAGGGGTGGGGGAGCAGTTCTTC. Translated: CSVEDLGVGEQFF.

There are many counts of this clonotype. The V gene is TRBV12-3 or TRBV12-4, the J gene TRBJ2-5; 10 nucleotides agree with TRBD2. The CDR3 covers 18 residues. With V trimmed by 2 bases and J by 7 bases, 16 bases remained unmatched. This CDR3 reads CASSLIGVGLASSGTQYF. DNA of the CDR3: TGTGCCAGCAGTTTAATTGGGGTGGGACTAGCGTCAAGCGGGACCCAGTACTTC.

This clonotype was counted many times. The chain joins TRBV27 to TRBJ1-5; D is ambiguous. Per the germline V gene, CDR1 is MNHEY and CDR2 is SMNVEV (reference sequence). The CDR3 consists of 13 residues. V was cut by 3 bases and J by 5 bases, with 8 bases left in between. CDR3 sequence (DNA): TGTGCCAGCAGTTTTTCGGGATATCAGCCCCAGCATTTT. Its protein product is CASSFSGYQPQHF.

This clonotype was counted many times. The chain uses TRBV12-3 or TRBV12-4 and TRBJ2-5; no reliable D call. V was trimmed by 5 bases and J by 0 bases, leaving 4 bases between them. CDR3 length: 12 amino acids. The CDR3, as DNA: TGTGCCAGCAGTAGTAACCAAGAGACCCAGTACTTC. Residues: CASSSNQETQYF.

This clonotype was seen a handful of times. CDR3 bases: TGTGCCAGCAGCCAAGATAGCGGGGGGGCCGGGGAGCTGTTTTTT. Residues: CASSQDSGGAGELFF. V is TRBV4-2 and J is TRBJ2-2; 11 nucleotides agree with TRBD2. The junction had 0 bases not matched to a gene; V was cut back by 0 bases and J by 6 bases. Germline CDR1 reads LGHNA; CDR2 reads YNFKEQ. The CDR3 consists of 15 residues.

The chain links TRBV2 to TRBJ2-1; 8 bases align to TRBD2. Germline V gives CDR1 SNHLY, CDR2 FYNNEI. The CDR3 covers 15 residues. V lost 8 bases, J lost 0 bases, and 6 bases stayed unmatched. CDR3 residues: CASDGGGSSYNEQFF. For the CDR3, the DNA is TGTGCCAGCGATGGCGGGGGGAGCTCCTACAATGAGCAGTTCTTC.

V gene TRBV4-1 combines with J gene TRBJ2-7, with 7 bases that match TRBD1. CDR3 length: 17 residues. J gave up 3 bases and V 0 bases, and 11 bases lay outside the gene matches. CDR1 and CDR2 (germline): MGHRA, YSYEKL. The CDR3 DNA reads TGCGCCAGCAGCCAAGATATCCGGGACAGACCCTACTACGAGCAGTACGTC. Translation: CASSQDIRDRPYYEQYV.

This clonotype was counted many times. This chain links TRBV4-1 with TRBJ1-1; D not certain. Looked up from germline, CDR1 is MGHRA and CDR2 is YSYEKL. Trimming cost V 1 base and J 0 bases, with 9 bases left between them. The CDR3 spans 15 residues. The CDR3 DNA reads as TGCGCCAGCAGCCAAGCCCTTCGCATGAACACTGAAGCTTTCTTT. This sequence encodes CASSQALRMNTEAFF.

The sample holds many counts of this clonotype. The gene calls are TRBV12-3 or TRBV12-4 and TRBJ2-1; no firm D call. The CDR3 has 11 residues. Trimming stripped 5 bases from V and 10 bases from J, with 9 bases between. CDR3 residues: CASSQANEQFF. DNA of the CDR3: TGTGCCAGCAGTCAAGCAAACGAGCAGTTCTTC.

CDR3 coding DNA: TGCAGCGTTGTAGAAAGCAGCTCCTATGGCTACACCTTC. Protein sequence: CSVVESSSYGYTF. The chain couples TRBV29-1 to TRBJ1-2; no clear D gene. CDR1 SQVTM and CDR2 ANQGSEA come from the germline V gene. Trimming stripped 4 bases from V and 4 bases from J, with 13 bases between. This CDR3 has 13 amino acids.

This clonotype was seen only once. This may stem from a read error, because a much larger clone lies one nucleotide away. The chain recombines TRBV5-5 with TRBJ2-5, with a weak D call TRBD1 (5 bases). CDR1 is SGHKS and CDR2 is YYEKEE in the germline V gene (reference sequence). Trimming left V 4 bases short and J 4 bases short, with 20 bases between. There are 16 residues in the CDR3. This chain's CDR3 is CASSQTKSGPGETQYF. CDR3 sequence (DNA): TGTGCCAGCAGCCAAACAAAGTCAGGGCCGGGAGAGACCCAGTACTTC.

This clonotype was seen ten or more times. The rearrangement links TRBV5-5 to TRBJ2-3; perhaps D is TRBD1 or TRBD2 (5 bases each). This CDR3 has 17 residues. Trimming pared 0 bases from V and 5 bases from J, leaving 19 bases between. Per germline, CDR1 SGHKS and CDR2 YYEKEE (reference sequence). The CDR3 DNA is TGTGCCAGCAGCTTGGAAGGACGGGACGGAAGCTTAGATACGCAGTATTTT. Protein product: CASSLEGRDGSLDTQYF.